The sequence of this T cell receptor (beta chain) was determined in a study of T cell repertoires in cytomegalovirus infection. Study background: Newly reported HLA-C-restricted and thoroughly characterized HLA-B-restricted CMV epitopes were employed.

Using its own MiXCR run on the reads, TCRdb lists one record per CDR3 protein. The repertoire holds 100,000 to 120,000 distinct CDR3 sequences, with about 30% as singletons. Study-level results: Frequencies of public TCR beta families were cumulated, and this identified carriers of CMV plus the relevant HLA.

To note about this clonotype: As yet, its antigen is unknown.

The CDR3 length is 17 residues. Germline CDR1 LGHNA, CDR2 YNFKEQ. The V segment lost 4 bases and the J segment 4 bases; nucleotides outside the gene matches: 12. The rearrangement uses TRBV4-2 and TRBJ1-5; 8 bases agree with TRBD1. This sequence originates from a human donor in good health (CMV status not recorded). Some clones in this sample may be carry-over from other donors' samples. The sequenced sample was CD8+ T cells from cultured PBMCs, obtained from culture after CMV antigen stimulation. As DNA, the CDR3 is TGTGCCAGCAGCCTCGAGGGACAGGCACTGTATAATCAGCCCCAGCATTTT. Its translation is CASSLEGQALYNQPQHF.